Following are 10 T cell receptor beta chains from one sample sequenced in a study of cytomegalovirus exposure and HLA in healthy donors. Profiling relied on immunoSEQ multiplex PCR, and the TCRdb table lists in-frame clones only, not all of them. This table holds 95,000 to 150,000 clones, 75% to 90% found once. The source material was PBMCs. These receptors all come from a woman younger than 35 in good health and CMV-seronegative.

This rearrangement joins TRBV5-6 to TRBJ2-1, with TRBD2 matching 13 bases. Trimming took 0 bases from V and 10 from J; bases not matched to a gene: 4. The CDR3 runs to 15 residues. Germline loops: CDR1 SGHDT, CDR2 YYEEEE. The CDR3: CASSLGLAGGLEQFF. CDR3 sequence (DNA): TGTGCCAGCAGCTTGGGACTAGCGGGAGGCCTCGAGCAGTTCTTC.

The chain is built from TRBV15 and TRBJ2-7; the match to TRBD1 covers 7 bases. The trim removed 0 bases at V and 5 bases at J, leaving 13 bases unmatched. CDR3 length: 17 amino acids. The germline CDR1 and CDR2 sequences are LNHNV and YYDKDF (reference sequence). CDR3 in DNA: TGTGCCACCAGCAGAGATCTCCCAGGGGGAGCGCTGGACGAGCAGTACTTC. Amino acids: CATSRDLPGGALDEQYF.

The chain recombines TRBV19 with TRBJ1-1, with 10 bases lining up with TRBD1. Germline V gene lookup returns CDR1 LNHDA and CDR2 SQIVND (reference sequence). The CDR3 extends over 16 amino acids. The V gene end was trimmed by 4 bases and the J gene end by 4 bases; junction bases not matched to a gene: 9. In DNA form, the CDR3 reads TGTGCCAGTAGTAATTTGGCCGGGACAGGGGCCACTGAAGCTTTCTTT. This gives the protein CASSNLAGTGATEAFF.

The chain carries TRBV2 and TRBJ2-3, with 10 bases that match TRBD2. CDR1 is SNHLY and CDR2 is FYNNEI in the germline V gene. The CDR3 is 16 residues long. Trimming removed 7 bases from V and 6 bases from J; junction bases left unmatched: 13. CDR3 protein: CASTPVVAGGPDTQYF. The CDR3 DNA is TGTGCCAGCACTCCCGTGGTAGCGGGAGGCCCGGATACGCAGTATTTT.

The CDR3 is CASSLVSGRETQYF. For the CDR3, the DNA is TGCGCCAGCAGCTTGGTATCCGGGAGAGAGACCCAGTACTTC. The V call is TRBV5-1, the J call TRBJ2-5, with D maybe TRBD2 (6 bases). V was trimmed by 0 bases and J by 4 bases, leaving 10 bases between them. Germline V gene data show CDR1 as SGHRS and CDR2 as YFSETQ. The CDR3 extends over 14 amino acids.

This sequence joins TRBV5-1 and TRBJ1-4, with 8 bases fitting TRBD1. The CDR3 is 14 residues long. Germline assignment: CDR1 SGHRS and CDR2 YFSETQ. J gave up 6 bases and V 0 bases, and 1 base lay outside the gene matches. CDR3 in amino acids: CASSLEQGDEKLFF. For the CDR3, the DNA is TGCGCCAGCAGCTTGGAACAGGGGGATGAAAAACTGTTTTTT.

Here the CDR3 DNA reads TGTGCCAGCAGCTTAGATCCCCCGGGAGGTTACACAGATACGCAGTATTTT. Its protein is CASSLDPPGGYTDTQYF. V gene TRBV11-3 combines with J gene TRBJ2-3; 7 bases fit TRBD2. Germline values: CDR1 SGHNT, CDR2 YENEEA. The CDR3 is 17 residues long. The V segment lost 0 bases and the J segment 2 bases; nucleotides outside the gene matches: 8.

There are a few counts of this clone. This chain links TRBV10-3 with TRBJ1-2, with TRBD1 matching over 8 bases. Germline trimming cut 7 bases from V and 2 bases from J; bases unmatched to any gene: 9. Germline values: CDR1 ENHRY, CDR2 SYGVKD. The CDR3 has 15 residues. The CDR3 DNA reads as TGTGCCATCACGGCCAGGGGGCGGGAGAACTATGGCTACACCTTC. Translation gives CAITARGRENYGYTF.

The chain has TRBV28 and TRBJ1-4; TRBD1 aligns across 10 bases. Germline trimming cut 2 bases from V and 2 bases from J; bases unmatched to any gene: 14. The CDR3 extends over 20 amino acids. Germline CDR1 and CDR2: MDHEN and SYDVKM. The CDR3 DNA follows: TGTGCCAGCAGTTTACGCGTTAATTCCGGGACAGGGGTCACTAATGAAAAACTGTTTTTT. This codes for CASSLRVNSGTGVTNEKLFF. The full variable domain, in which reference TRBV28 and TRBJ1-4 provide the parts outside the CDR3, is DVKVTQSSRYLVKRTGEKVFLECVQDMDHENMFWYRQDPGLGLRLIYFSYDVKMKEKGDIPEGYSVSREKKERFSLILESASTNQTSMYLCASSLRVNSGTGVTNEKLFFGSGTQLSVL.

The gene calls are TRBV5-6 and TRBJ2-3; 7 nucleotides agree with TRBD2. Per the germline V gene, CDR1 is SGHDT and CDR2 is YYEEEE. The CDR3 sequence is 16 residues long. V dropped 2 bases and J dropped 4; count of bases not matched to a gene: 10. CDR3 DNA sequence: TGTGCCAGCAGCTTTTCGAGACTAGCAGGCGCAGATACGCAGTATTTT. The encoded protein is CASSFSRLAGADTQYF. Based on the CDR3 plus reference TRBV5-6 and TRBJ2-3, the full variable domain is DAGVTQSPTHLIKTRGQQVTLRCSPKSGHDTVSWYQQALGQGPQFIFQYYEEEERQRGNFPDRFSGHQFPNYSSELNVNALLLGDSALYLCASSFSRLAGADTQYFGPGTRLTVL.